The clone carrying this T cell receptor beta chain was picked up a small number of times. The sample originates from a study of T-cell memory formation after mild COVID-19. This CDR3 has 15 residues. Germline loops: CDR1 SGHKS, CDR2 YYEKEE (reference sequence). With V trimmed by 3 bases and J by 8 bases, 9 bases remained unmatched. Using its own MiXCR run on the 5' RACE reads, TCRdb lists one record per CDR3 protein. The table shows 350,000 to 500,000 distinct CDR3 sequences, with less than 25% occurring only once. The sample taken for sequencing was PBMCs or a T cell subset sorted from them (not recorded which). The gene calls are TRBV5-5 and TRBJ2-1; TRBD1 agrees at 9 bases. The source is an adult woman who had mild COVID-19 (a few samples of this study predate the infection). Cell type and time point are not known. The CDR3 reads CASSSRDREFHEQFF. CDR3 in DNA: TGTGCCAGCAGCTCTCGGGACAGGGAATTCCATGAGCAGTTCTTC.